One and the same sample provided the 29 T cell receptor beta chains below, sequenced in a study of shared clonotypes between healthy human individuals. Profiling relied on immunoSEQ multiplex PCR, and the TCRdb table lists in-frame clones only, not all of them. Found here are fewer than 3 million clones, approximately 90% of them singletons; the top ten hold more than 0.35%. Material: naive CD4+ T cells from PBMCs. Noted subset: CD45RA+ positively selected. These receptors were collected from a man aged 18-30 years in good health. Some clones in this sample may be carry-over from other donors' samples.

This clone was counted a single time. The chain links TRBV5-1 to TRBJ1-6; D may be TRBD1 (6 bases). V gave up 3 bases and J gave up 8 bases, with 12 bases separating them. The germline CDR1 and CDR2 sequences are SGHRS and YFSETQ. The CDR3 runs 14 residues. This chain's CDR3 is CASSSQGNDSPLHF. DNA of the CDR3: TGCGCCAGCAGCTCGCAGGGGAACGATTCACCCCTCCACTTT.

This chain uses TRBV29-1 with TRBJ2-7; 7 positions agree with TRBD1. The V gene end was trimmed by 6 bases and the J gene end by 3 bases; junction bases not matched to a gene: 5. The length of the CDR3 is 12 residues. CDR1 SQVTM and CDR2 ANQGSEA come from the germline V gene. The CDR3 nucleotides read TGCAGCGTCGGCCGACAGGGCTACGAGCAGTACTTC. Translated, it gives CSVGRQGYEQYF.

CDR3 bases: TGTGCCAGCAGTGACGAGACACTGTCAGGTGGCTACACCTTC. Residues: CASSDETLSGGYTF. The chain combines TRBV25-1 with TRBJ1-2; D is ambiguous. Germline CDR1 is MGHDK and CDR2 is SYGVNS. With 3 bases removed from V and 7 bases from J, the gap between germline ends came to 15 bases. This CDR3 comprises 14 residues.

This chain links TRBV21-1 with TRBJ1-2; the listed D gene, TRBD1, was not tested against the DNA. TRBV21-1 is labeled a pseudogene. The CDR3 runs to 17 residues. The CDR3 DNA follows: TGTGCCAGCAGCAATGAATCTGGGGACACCGGTAACTATGGCTACACCTTC. It encodes CASSNESGDTGNYGYTF.

This sequence joins TRBV2 and TRBJ2-5, with 9 bases fitting TRBD1. CDR1 and CDR2 (germline): SNHLY, FYNNEI. V lost 3 bases to trimming and J lost 5 bases; unmatched junction nucleotides: 7. The CDR3 totals 15 residues. The CDR3 nucleotides are TGTGCCAGCAGTGAGTACAGGGGGCGCTGGGAGACCCAGTACTTC. It is translated as CASSEYRGRWETQYF.

The genes are TRBV10-3 and TRBJ2-7; 10 nucleotides agree with TRBD2. CDR1 is ENHRY, CDR2 SYGVKD, per germline. The CDR3 spans 14 residues. V shed 5 bases and J 0 bases; nucleotides not matched to a gene: 1. The CDR3 protein is CAISLAGGSYEQYF. CDR3 nucleotide sequence: TGTGCCATCAGTTTAGCGGGAGGCTCCTACGAGCAGTACTTC.

The chain carries TRBV30 and TRBJ1-1, with 8 bases matching TRBD1. Germline V lookup: CDR1 GTSNPN, CDR2 SVGIG (reference sequence). With 4 bases clipped from V and 7 bases from J, the junction kept 8 bases outside the gene matches. The CDR3 is 13 amino acids. The CDR3 reads CAWILTGAIEAFF. The CDR3 bases are TGTGCCTGGATTTTGACAGGGGCTATTGAAGCTTTCTTT. The complete variable domain, with remaining parts taken from reference TRBV30 and TRBJ1-1, reads SQTIHQWPATLVQPVGSPLSLECTVEGTSNPNLYWYRQAAGRGLQLLFYSVGIGQISSEVPQNLSASRPQDRQFILSSKKLLLSDSGFYLCAWILTGAIEAFFGQGTRLTVV.

The V and J genes are TRBV5-4 and TRBJ2-2, with D perhaps TRBD1 (6 bases). Germline V gene data show CDR1 as SGHNT and CDR2 as YYREEE (reference sequence). This CDR3 has 17 amino acids. Trimming cost V 8 bases and J 0 bases, with 20 bases left between them. The CDR3 DNA follows: TGTGCCAGTAGACTTGGGGTACAGGGCACGAACACCGGGGAGCTGTTTTTT. Translation gives CASRLGVQGTNTGELFF.

This clone has just one count. The chain carries TRBV7-8 and TRBJ2-1; 14 nucleotides match TRBD2. Germline assignment: CDR1 SGHVS and CDR2 FQNEAQ. The length of the CDR3 is 16 residues. V was pared by 4 bases and J by 8 bases, with 7 bases of the junction left unmatched. The CDR3 DNA is TGTGCCAGCAGCTGGGGGACTAGCGGGAGTAGCGATGAGCAGTTCTTC. Translating it yields CASSWGTSGSSDEQFF.

This clone was counted between two and nine times. V usage is TRBV6-6 and J usage is TRBJ1-1; 9 bases map to TRBD1. The CDR3 is 15 residues long. The junction had 10 bases not matched to a gene; V was cut back by 5 bases and J by 6 bases. Germline values: CDR1 MNHNY, CDR2 SVGAGI (reference sequence). The CDR3 nucleotides read TGTGCCAGCAGTACCTTAGGACAGGGGAAGGCTGAAGCTTTCTTT. Translation gives CASSTLGQGKAEAFF.

The J gene is TRBJ2-7, the V gene TRBV6-6; possible D gene TRBD2, 6 bases. Germline CDR1 MNHNY, CDR2 SVGAGI (reference sequence). V gave up 2 bases and J gave up 3 bases, with 11 bases separating them. The CDR3 covers 14 residues. The DNA of the CDR3 is TGTGCCAGCAGTTACGGAGGGGATCTCTACGAGCAGTACTTC. It codes for CASSYGGDLYEQYF.

This chain uses TRBV7-9 with TRBJ1-2; D is possibly TRBD1 (5 bases). Trimming left V 1 base short and J 5 bases short, with 5 bases between. The CDR3 is made up of 12 amino acids. Germline loops: CDR1 SEHNR, CDR2 FQNEAQ (reference sequence). In DNA, the CDR3 is TGTGCCAGCAGCTTAGGACAGTATGGCTACACCTTC. Amino acid sequence: CASSLGQYGYTF.

The chain combines TRBV6-5 with TRBJ2-4; D remains ambiguous. Germline CDR1 is MNHEY and CDR2 is SVGAGI. There are 16 residues in the CDR3. Trimming stripped 1 base from V and 0 bases from J, with 10 bases between. In DNA, the CDR3 is TGTGCCAGCAGTTACTTGGGCGGAGTAGCCAAAAACATTCAGTACTTC. Its protein product is CASSYLGGVAKNIQYF.

The V gene is TRBV28, the J gene TRBJ2-1; 7 positions agree with TRBD2. V was pared by 2 bases and J by 8 bases, with 6 bases of the junction left unmatched. Germline CDR1 and CDR2: MDHEN and SYDVKM. The length of the CDR3 is 14 residues. CDR3 DNA: TGTGCCAGCAGTTTAGCGGGAGTGGGCTATGAGCAGTTCTTC. Translation: CASSLAGVGYEQFF.

The J gene is TRBJ1-3, the V gene TRBV28; D gene unclear. The V and J ends lost 5 bases and 3 bases respectively, with 14 bases between them. Germline-derived CDR1 and CDR2 are MDHEN and SYDVKM. The CDR3 consists of 15 residues. The CDR3 is CASSPMGLGGNTIYF. CDR3 DNA sequence: TGTGCCAGCAGTCCCATGGGGTTAGGTGGAAACACCATATATTTT.

This CDR3 is CASSPQTEYPEQYF. CDR3 nucleotide sequence: TGTGCCAGCAGCCCGCAGACCGAGTACCCGGAGCAGTACTTC. The chain combines TRBV9 with TRBJ2-7; D remains ambiguous. Germline CDR1 and CDR2: SGDLS and YYNGEE. The CDR3 length is 14 residues. The V gene lost 4 bases and the J gene lost 7 bases, with 18 bases spanning the gap.

This rearrangement joins TRBV18 to TRBJ2-2, with a possible D match to TRBD1 (6 bases). Germline values: CDR1 KGHSH, CDR2 LQKENI. The ends were cut back, 3 bases at V and 0 bases at J, with 11 bases in the middle. There are 16 residues in the CDR3. The CDR3 is CASSPTGSANTGELFF. The DNA for the CDR3 is TGTGCCAGCTCACCGACAGGCAGCGCGAACACCGGGGAGCTGTTTTTT.

The count of this clone is one. This chain links TRBV7-9 with TRBJ2-1, with 7 positions matching TRBD1. V lost 5 bases to trimming and J lost 4 bases; unmatched junction nucleotides: 11. CDR3 length equals 16 residues. CDR1 and CDR2 (germline): SEHNR, FQNEAQ (reference sequence). The CDR3 DNA reads as TGTGCCAGCAGCCCCGGACAGGAGAGGGGTTACAATGAGCAGTTCTTC. Its translation is CASSPGQERGYNEQFF.

A word on this clone: This same CDR3 is encoded by further DNA sequences in the sample. V and J are TRBV14 and TRBJ2-7; 11 bases are a match to TRBD2. V lost 2 bases and J lost 1; bases outside the gene matches: 4. The CDR3 is made up of 16 amino acids. Looked up from germline, CDR1 is SGHDN and CDR2 is FVKESK. CDR3 amino acids: CASSQTGTSGSYEQYF. CDR3 in DNA: TGTGCCAGCAGCCAAACTGGGACTAGCGGTTCCTACGAGCAGTACTTC.

The V and J genes are TRBV5-4 and TRBJ2-7; D assignment may be TRBD1 or TRBD2 (5 bases each). There are 14 residues in the CDR3. Looked up from germline, CDR1 is SGHNT and CDR2 is YYREEE (reference sequence). V lost 4 bases and J lost 6, with 17 bases in between. CDR3 amino acids: CASSAPGTVGEQYF. CDR3 bases: TGTGCCAGCAGCGCTCCCGGGACCGTCGGCGAGCAGTACTTC.

The table lists this clone with a few counts. The sample carries other DNA sequences with the same CDR3. The rearrangement links TRBV7-9 to TRBJ1-2; possible D gene TRBD1, 5 bases. V lost 0 bases and J 7 bases, leaving 6 bases between the germline ends. This CDR3 is built from 12 residues. Germline V lookup: CDR1 SEHNR, CDR2 FQNEAQ (reference sequence). CDR3 amino acids: CASSLAGGGYTF. The CDR3 nucleotides read TGTGCCAGCAGCTTAGCGGGGGGTGGCTACACCTTC.

V and J are TRBV9 and TRBJ2-2; 7 bases are shared with TRBD1. The CDR3 consists of 18 residues. Per germline, CDR1 SGDLS and CDR2 YYNGEE. Trimming took 4 bases from V and 2 from J; bases not matched to a gene: 14. The CDR3 reads CASSPTRRDSLNTGELFF. The CDR3, as DNA: TGTGCCAGCAGCCCCACCAGAAGGGACAGCTTAAACACCGGGGAGCTGTTTTTT. Full variable domain (remainder filled in from reference TRBV9 and TRBJ2-2): DSGVTQTPKHLITATGQRVTLRCSPRSGDLSVYWYQQSLDQGLQFLIQYYNGEERAKGNILERFSAQQFPDLHSELNLSSLELGDSALYFCASSPTRRDSLNTGELFFGEGSRLTVL.

This chain joins TRBV28 and TRBJ2-3; possibly TRBD2 for D (5 bases). There are 14 residues in the CDR3. Germline CDR1 and CDR2: MDHEN and SYDVKM. Trimming removed 7 bases from V and 2 bases from J, with 13 bases in between. CDR3 in amino acids: CASKGVRTTDTQYF. The CDR3 nucleotides are TGTGCCAGCAAGGGAGTACGGACCACAGATACGCAGTATTTT.

The chain uses TRBV6-1 and TRBJ1-2; 9 bases match TRBD1. The CDR3 is 15 residues long. J gave up 5 bases and V 0 bases, and 4 bases lay outside the gene matches. Germline-derived CDR1 and CDR2 are MNHNS and SASEGT. CDR3 loop: CASSEAPTGGYGYTF. As DNA, the CDR3 is TGTGCCAGCAGTGAAGCTCCGACAGGGGGGTATGGCTACACCTTC.

The rearrangement joins TRBV27 to TRBJ2-1; 9 nucleotides line up with TRBD2. Germline V CDR1 and CDR2: MNHEY, SMNVEV (reference sequence). This CDR3 has 14 amino acids. Trimming cost V 8 bases and J 5 bases; bases outside gene matches: 7. The CDR3 is CASRRAGGDNEQFF. The CDR3 DNA sequence: TGTGCCAGCCGCCGGGCGGGAGGGGACAATGAGCAGTTCTTC.

The chain employs TRBV28 and TRBJ1-5, with 11 bases lining up with TRBD1. This CDR3 has 17 amino acids. V shed 7 bases, J shed 4 bases, and the junction held 12 bases outside the gene matches. In germline, CDR1 is MDHEN, CDR2 SYDVKM. CDR3 DNA sequence: TGTGCCAGCAAATCCCGGGACAGGGGGGTATTTAATCAGCCCCAGCATTTT. The encoded protein is CASKSRDRGVFNQPQHF. Full variable domain (remainder filled in from reference TRBV28 and TRBJ1-5): DVKVTQSSRYLVKRTGEKVFLECVQDMDHENMFWYRQDPGLGLRLIYFSYDVKMKEKGDIPEGYSVSREKKERFSLILESASTNQTSMYLCASKSRDRGVFNQPQHFGDGTRLSIL.

The chain uses TRBV7-9 and TRBJ2-2; D remains unclear. Germline V CDR1 and CDR2: SEHNR, FQNEAQ (reference sequence). V was cut by 3 bases and J by 4 bases, with 6 bases left in between. The CDR3 contains 13 residues. Here the CDR3 DNA reads TGTGCCAGCAGCTTCGTCCTCACCGGGGAGCTGTTTTTT. It specifies CASSFVLTGELFF.

The chain combines TRBV6-5 with TRBJ1-5; TRBD1 agrees at 11 bases. With V trimmed by 5 bases and J by 6 bases, 3 bases remained unmatched. The germline V gene encodes CDR1 MNHEY and CDR2 SVGAGI. The CDR3 spans 14 residues. In DNA form, the CDR3 reads TGTGCCAGCAGTACCGGACAGGGGGCTCAGCCCCAGCATTTT. This gives the protein CASSTGQGAQPQHF.

The chain carries TRBV7-8 and TRBJ1-2; D uncertain. Trimming took 1 base from V and 0 from J, leaving 6 bases between them. This CDR3 is 14 amino acids long. Germline V gene lookup returns CDR1 SGHVS and CDR2 FQNEAQ. Here the CDR3 DNA reads TGTGCCAGCAGCTTAGGCGGAGCTAACTATGGCTACACCTTC. Translated: CASSLGGANYGYTF.